The 30 T cell receptor beta chains below come from one sample, sequenced in a study of T cell clonality in common variable immunodeficiency (dated by TCRdb to 2014 to 2015). Library prep was done by the immunoSEQ multiplex PCR assay. TCRdb took over this immuneACCESS table, retaining in-frame rearrangements with V and J assigned. Such tables are incomplete; in checked studies, under half of the missing clones stem from an unresolved V gene, and the remainder is unexplained. For this sample, about 39,000 clones appear and none is a singleton. More than 1.2% of the sample goes to the ten largest clones. The sample consisted of peripheral blood mononuclear cells. These TCRs come from a person aged 18 to 75 in good health.

The sample holds many counts of this clone. Read sequence stops 3 residues before the CDR3 end, and the germline J gene provides the missing end. The chain uses TRBV4-2 and TRBJ2-5; 7 nucleotides align to TRBD2. CDR1 is LGHNA, CDR2 YNFKEQ, per germline. V lost 1 base and J lost 2; bases outside the gene matches: 7. The CDR3 extends over 16 amino acids. CDR3 DNA, as far as it was read: TGTGCCAGCAGCCAAGTTTCTAGCGGACCACAAGAGACC. Protein product: CASSQVSSGPQET. In full, the CDR3 is CASSQVSSGPQETQYF.

This clone has a count of ten or more. The read is 3 residues too short to cover the CDR3 end, so that end is filled in from the germline J gene. This chain joins TRBV18 and TRBJ1-5, with 9 positions matching TRBD1. The CDR3 is made up of 16 amino acids. Germline trimming cut 5 bases from V and 7 bases from J; bases unmatched to any gene: 12. The V gene's germline CDR1 is KGHSH and CDR2 LQKENI. CDR3 residues: CASSSIPGTGRQPQHF. Partial CDR3 DNA: TGTGCCAGCTCATCGATCCCCGGGACAGGGAGACAGCCC.

This clone was observed a handful of times. The DNA ends 3 residues before the CDR3 does, and the rest of the CDR3 is filled in from the germline J gene. The genes are TRBV5-5 and TRBJ2-3; 7 bases are a match to TRBD2. This CDR3 contains 15 residues. V lost 2 bases, J lost 1 base, and 4 bases stayed unmatched. CDR1 is SGHKS and CDR2 is YYEKEE in the germline V gene (reference sequence). CDR3 DNA (partial): TGTGCCAGCAGCTTCGGGGGGACCCGCACAGATACG. Encoded protein: CASSFGGTRTDT. The CDR3 in its entirety is CASSFGGTRTDTQYF.

A word on this clone: The read terminates 3 residues before the CDR3 end, so the remaining end is supplied by the germline J gene. The V gene is TRBV7-9, the J gene TRBJ2-7, with D unresolved. Germline V gives CDR1 SEHNR, CDR2 FQNEAQ (reference sequence). V lost 1 base and J lost 2, with 12 bases in between. This CDR3 is built from 15 residues. CDR3 sequence reads: CASSLGTALPYEQYF. The sequenced CDR3 bases are TGTGCCAGCAGCTTAGGAACAGCACTTCCCTACGAG.

Of note for this clone: Coverage ceases 3 residues before the CDR3 finishes, and the germline J gene fills in the end. The rearrangement links TRBV7-2 to TRBJ1-2; 7 positions agree with TRBD1. The CDR3 runs to 11 residues. Per germline, CDR1 SGHTA and CDR2 FQGNSA. Incomplete CDR3 DNA: TGTGCCAGCAGCGACAGGGTTGAC. Its protein is CASSDRVD. From start to end, the CDR3 is CASSDRVDYTF.

Notes on this clone: The CDR3 goes on 3 residues after the read ends, and that part is filled in from the germline J gene. The chain employs TRBV5-5 and TRBJ1-4, with D possibly matching TRBD1 (6 bases). The CDR3 covers 14 residues. The V gene's germline CDR1 is SGHKS and CDR2 YYEKEE (reference sequence). The CDR3 here is CASSLGGRASPLFF. The CDR3 DNA, read in part, is TGTGCCAGCAGCTTGGGGGGGCGAGCTTCACCA. Supplemented by reference TRBV5-5 and TRBJ1-4, the full variable domain reads DAGVTQSPTHLIKTRGQQVTLRCSPISGHKSVSWYQQVLGQGPQFIFQYYEKEERGRGNFPDRFSARQFPNYSSELNVNALLLGDSALYLCASSLGGRASPLFFGSGTQLSVL.

This clone was detected many times. The CDR3 extends 3 residues past the end of the read, so its final part is completed from the germline J gene. The chain has TRBV20-1 and TRBJ2-4, with 8 bases identical to TRBD1. CDR1 is DFQATT, CDR2 SNEGSKA, per germline (reference sequence). The CDR3 runs 15 residues. J gave up 1 base and V 5 bases, and 7 bases lay outside the gene matches. The CDR3 here is CSARTRQGAKNIQYF. The CDR3 DNA, read in part, is TGCAGTGCTCGAACTCGACAGGGGGCCAAAAACATT.

This clone was recorded at least ten times. Read sequence stops 3 residues before the CDR3 end, and the germline J gene provides the missing end. This rearrangement joins TRBV20-1 to TRBJ2-5, with 8 bases matching TRBD2. The germline CDR1 and CDR2 sequences are DFQATT and SNEGSKA (reference sequence). This CDR3 has 13 amino acids. J lost 4 bases, V lost 3 bases, and 4 bases had no gene match. The CDR3 region is CSASGRGGETQYF. Partial CDR3 DNA: TGCAGTGCTAGCGGGAGGGGGGGAGAGACC.

This clone was recorded many times. The sequence runs out 3 residues before the end of the CDR3; the remainder is reconstructed from the germline J gene. The genes are TRBV4-2 and TRBJ2-1, with D maybe TRBD2 (6 bases). V lost 4 bases and J lost 1, with 17 bases in between. This CDR3 is built from 17 residues. CDR1 is LGHNA, CDR2 YNFKEQ, per germline. The CDR3 sequence: CASSPAPSALSYNEQFF. CDR3 DNA (partial): TGTGCCAGCAGCCCGGCTCCTAGCGCCCTTTCCTACAATGAG.

This clone has a count of ten or more. The CDR3 end is not reached by the read, which stops 3 residues before it; the germline J gene fills it in. The chain joins TRBV2 to TRBJ2-5; 8 bases line up with TRBD2. The germline gives CDR1 SNHLY, CDR2 FYNNEI. V trimming: 4 bases; J trimming: 6 bases; junction bases outside the gene matches: 7. This CDR3 is built from 14 residues. The CDR3: CASSGQRERKTQYF. The CDR3 DNA, read in part, is TGTGCCAGCAGTGGCCAGCGGGAGCGGAAGACC.

This clone was counted at least ten times. The CDR3 is cut off 3 residues early in the read; its end comes from the germline J gene. The chain joins TRBV7-3 to TRBJ2-2, with 7 bases fitting TRBD2. V lost 8 bases and J lost 4; bases outside the gene matches: 7. This CDR3 is built from 14 residues. The germline V gene has CDR1 SGHTA and CDR2 FQGTGA. The CDR3 is CASQRTGGTGELFF. The sequenced part of the CDR3 DNA is TGTGCCAGCCAGAGGACGGGGGGCACCGGGGAG.

This clone was detected many times. The read falls 3 residues short of the CDR3 end, and the missing part is taken from the germline J gene. V and J are TRBV2 and TRBJ2-2; 10 bases match TRBD2. V gave up 4 bases and J gave up 6 bases; unmatched junction bases: 14. The germline gives CDR1 SNHLY, CDR2 FYNNEI. The CDR3 runs to 18 residues. Partial CDR3 DNA: TGTGCCAGCAGTGTCAAGGCCCCTAGCGGGAGAACTCCCGGGGAG. Translated: CASSVKAPSGRTPGE. In full, the CDR3 reads CASSVKAPSGRTPGELFF.

This clone has at least ten counts. With the read ending 3 residues before the CDR3 end, the germline J gene is used to fill in that end. The chain recombines TRBV6-2 or TRBV6-3 with TRBJ1-1; D unclear. With 3 bases removed from V and 3 bases from J, the gap between germline ends came to 11 bases. Germline values: CDR1 MNHEY, CDR2 SVGEGT. The CDR3 extends over 14 amino acids. The CDR3 protein is CASSYTGFDTEAFF. The sequenced part of the CDR3 DNA is TGTGCCAGCAGTTATACGGGTTTTGACACTGAA.

At least ten counts were recorded for this clone. Read data end 3 residues before the CDR3 end; the end is taken from the germline J gene. The chain has TRBV6-1 and TRBJ2-1, with 10 bases matching TRBD2. The CDR3 length is 16 residues. The germline gives CDR1 MNHNS, CDR2 SASEGT. The V and J ends lost 1 base and 4 bases, in that order; junction bases with no gene match: 4. CDR3 DNA (partial): TGTGCCAGCAGTGAAGAAGCGGGGGGGAATTACAATGAG. This encodes CASSEEAGGNYNE. The entire CDR3 is CASSEEAGGNYNEQFF.

This clone occurred many times. The read ends 3 residues early relative to the CDR3; the germline J gene fills the gap. The chain links TRBV4-2 to TRBJ2-1, with a possible D match to TRBD2 (5 bases). Germline assignment: CDR1 LGHNA and CDR2 YNFKEQ. V shed 1 base and J shed 0 bases, with 13 bases lying between them. The CDR3 runs 17 residues. CDR3 amino acids: CASSQGGGGYSYNEQFF. The sequenced CDR3 bases are TGTGCCAGCAGCCAAGGGGGTGGCGGGTACTCCTACAATGAG.

This clone was detected ten times or more. From the germline J gene comes the end of the CDR3, since the read stops 3 residues before it. V usage is TRBV10-3 and J usage is TRBJ2-3; 7 bases fit TRBD2. After removal of 3 bases from V and 0 bases from J, the junction contained 6 bases not matched to a gene. Germline V gene sequence: CDR1 ENHRY, CDR2 SYGVKD. The CDR3 loop spans 16 amino acids. CDR3 residues: CAISDPSGASTDTQYF. The CDR3 bases that were read are TGTGCCATCAGTGACCCTAGCGGAGCTAGCACAGATACG.

This clone occurred many times. Read sequence stops 3 residues before the CDR3 end, and the germline J gene provides the missing end. The J gene is TRBJ2-7, the V gene TRBV7-2, with D tentatively TRBD2 (6 bases). CDR3 length equals 15 residues. V dropped 5 bases and J dropped 2 bases, with 16 bases sitting between them. Germline CDR1 SGHTA, CDR2 FQGNSA. Here the CDR3 reads CASSRGPGVAYEQYF. Partial CDR3 DNA: TGTGCCAGCAGCCGGGGACCGGGGGTGGCCTACGAG.

The table lists this clone with many counts. The CDR3 is cut off 3 residues early in the read; its end comes from the germline J gene. V and J are TRBV18 and TRBJ2-7; TRBD2 agrees at 10 bases. Germline-derived CDR1 and CDR2 are KGHSH and LQKENI. This CDR3 spans 18 amino acids. J was trimmed by 0 bases and V by 2 bases; bases with no gene match: 10. The CDR3 bases that were read are TGTGCCAGCTCACCAAAAGCCGGGACTAGCGCCTACTCCTACGAG. This codes for CASSPKAGTSAYSYE. The complete CDR3 reads CASSPKAGTSAYSYEQYF. Full variable domain (missing parts from reference TRBV18 and TRBJ2-7): NAGVMQNPRHLVRRRGQEARLRCSPMKGHSHVYWYRQLPEEGLKFMVYLQKENIIDESGMPKERFSAEFPKEGPSILRIQQVVRGDSAAYFCASSPKAGTSAYSYEQYFGPGTRLTVT.

This clone has more than one count but fewer than ten. With the read ending 3 residues before the CDR3 end, the germline J gene is used to fill in that end. J is TRBJ1-1 and V is TRBV7-3; D unresolved. Germline CDR1 SGHTA, CDR2 FQGTGA. Trimming pared 1 base from V and 4 bases from J, leaving 13 bases between. The CDR3 is 15 residues long. Here the CDR3 reads CASSLIPGRSTEAFF. The sequenced CDR3 bases are TGTGCCAGCAGCTTAATTCCGGGTCGGAGCACTGAA.

This clone was counted at least ten times. Sequencing ends 3 residues short of the CDR3 end; the germline J gene provides the rest. The V and J genes are TRBV12-3 or TRBV12-4 and TRBJ2-7, with TRBD2 matching over 8 bases. This CDR3 spans 13 amino acids. V lost 6 bases, J lost 5 bases, and 6 bases stayed unmatched. Here the CDR3 reads CASRAGARDEQYF. The sequenced CDR3 bases are TGTGCCAGCAGAGCGGGAGCTCGGGACGAG.

There are many counts of this clone. The read halts 3 residues ahead of the CDR3 end, with the missing end drawn from the germline J gene. V is TRBV20-1 and J is TRBJ1-1, with 12 bases aligning to TRBD1. With 7 bases clipped from V and 0 bases from J, the junction kept 12 bases outside the gene matches. The CDR3 consists of 17 residues. Germline loops: CDR1 DFQATT, CDR2 SNEGSKA (reference sequence). This CDR3 is CSVSRDRGHLMNTEAFF. The sequenced part of the CDR3 DNA is TGCAGTGTTTCGAGGGACAGGGGGCACCTCATGAACACTGAA.

In this sample, this clone turned up many times. Read data end 3 residues before the CDR3 end; the end is taken from the germline J gene. The genes are TRBV6-2 or TRBV6-3 and TRBJ2-7; 12 bases line up with TRBD2. J lost 6 bases, V lost 4 bases, and 7 bases had no gene match. The CDR3 has 15 amino acids. In germline, CDR1 is MNHEY, CDR2 SVGEGT. CDR3 protein: CASSSGLAGFGEQYF. The part of the CDR3 DNA that was read is TGTGCCAGCAGTTCGGGACTAGCGGGCTTTGGCGAG.

Ten or more counts support this clone. The missing CDR3 end, 3 residues past where the read stops, is filled in from the germline J gene. This chain joins TRBV30 and TRBJ2-3; D gene ambiguous. V lost 2 bases and J lost 5, with 11 bases in between. CDR1 is GTSNPN and CDR2 is SVGIG in the germline V gene (reference sequence). The CDR3 has 13 residues. The DNA read from the CDR3 is TGTGCCTGGAGTCTCAGAACGGGAGATACG. This translates into CAWSLRTGDT. The entire CDR3 reads CAWSLRTGDTQYF. The full variable domain, with the rest looked up from reference TRBV30 and TRBJ2-3, is SQTIHQWPATLVQPVGSPLSLECTVEGTSNPNLYWYRQAAGRGLQLLFYSVGIGQISSEVPQNLSASRPQDRQFILSSKKLLLSDSGFYLCAWSLRTGDTQYFGPGTRLTVL.

This clone was found many times. The missing CDR3 end, 3 residues past where the read stops, is filled in from the germline J gene. This chain joins TRBV5-1 and TRBJ2-1; TRBD1 might be the D (6 bases). Trimming cost V 6 bases and J 8 bases, with 18 bases left between them. The CDR3 runs to 14 residues. CDR1 SGHRS and CDR2 YFSETQ come from the germline V gene. The CDR3 protein is CASTLQGSSDEQFF. The covered CDR3 bases are TGCGCCAGCACTCTACAGGGTTCGTCCGATGAG.

This clone was counted at least ten times. The read falls 3 residues short of the CDR3 end, and the missing part is taken from the germline J gene. J is TRBJ2-5 and V is TRBV16, with D tentatively TRBD2 (6 bases). Trimming left V 3 bases short and J 4 bases short, with 15 bases between. The CDR3 contains 15 residues. Germline loops: CDR1 KGHSY, CDR2 FQNENV. CDR3 DNA, as far as it was read: TGTGCCAGCAGCCATCGATGGGGTAGCGGAGAGACC. Its protein is CASSHRWGSGET. The entire CDR3 sequence reads CASSHRWGSGETQYF.

This clone was counted many times. The read finishes 3 residues shy of the CDR3 end, and the germline J gene is used to complete it. This chain links TRBV20-1 with TRBJ1-6; 7 nucleotides align to TRBD1. Germline-derived CDR1 and CDR2 are DFQATT and SNEGSKA (reference sequence). The CDR3 is 14 amino acids. The CDR3 is CSAKETGYGGSLHF. The DNA read from the CDR3 is TGCAGTGCAAAAGAGACAGGGTACGGCGGGTCC.

This clone was counted ten times or more. The CDR3 is cut off 3 residues early in the read; its end comes from the germline J gene. The chain combines TRBV29-1 with TRBJ2-5, with unresolved D. Deletions cut 4 bases from V and 2 bases from J, with 8 bases between. Germline V gives CDR1 SQVTM, CDR2 ANQGSEA. CDR3 length: 12 amino acids. CDR3 bases read: TGCAGCGTTGCTGACGGGCAAGAGACC. Translation: CSVADGQET. In full, the CDR3 is CSVADGQETQYF.

This clone has at least ten counts. The CDR3 end lies 3 residues beyond the end of the read and is filled in from the germline J gene. The chain carries TRBV5-4 and TRBJ1-2, with D unclear. CDR3 length: 13 amino acids. CDR1 is SGHNT and CDR2 is YYREEE in the germline V gene (reference sequence). Trimming left V 0 bases short and J 2 bases short, with 5 bases between. Incomplete CDR3 DNA: TGTGCCAGCAGCTTGGACACCAACTATGGC. Protein sequence: CASSLDTNYG. The whole CDR3 is CASSLDTNYGYTF. Full variable domain (outside the CDR3, taken from reference TRBV5-4 and TRBJ1-2): ETGVTQSPTHLIKTRGQQVTLRCSSQSGHNTVSWYQQALGQGPQFIFQYYREEENGRGNFPPRFSGLQFPNYSSELNVNALELDDSALYLCASSLDTNYGYTFGSGTRLTVV.

In this sample, this clone turned up many times. The CDR3 end lies 3 residues beyond the end of the read and is filled in from the germline J gene. V gene TRBV29-1 combines with J gene TRBJ1-2; the match to TRBD1 covers 7 bases. Germline V gene data show CDR1 as SQVTM and CDR2 as ANQGSEA. Trimming removed 6 bases from V and 3 bases from J; junction bases left unmatched: 13. The CDR3 runs to 15 residues. CDR3: CSVLMVTGSDYGYTF. The CDR3 DNA, read in part, is TGCAGCGTACTCATGGTGACAGGGTCAGACTATGGC.

In this sample, this clone turned up many times. The DNA ends 3 residues before the CDR3 does, and the rest of the CDR3 is filled in from the germline J gene. The chain is built from TRBV6-1 and TRBJ2-7, with a weak D call TRBD1 (6 bases). Trimming left V 2 bases short and J 2 bases short, with 13 bases between. The CDR3 has 15 residues. The V gene's germline CDR1 is MNHNS and CDR2 SASEGT. CDR3 bases read: TGTGCCAGCAGTGAATTAACAGGGCCGACCTACGAG. Translated: CASSELTGPTYE. The full CDR3 sequence reads CASSELTGPTYEQYF.